The T cell receptor beta chain under discussion was sequenced for a study of cytomegalovirus exposure and HLA in healthy donors. Study-wide results and caveats: The authors later found TCR association rates varying by HLA locus, with DRB1 most and HLA-C fewest.

Comments on this clone: Antigen: not known.

The PCR ran on 60 Vbeta and 13 Jbeta primers. Some clones are missing from TCRdb's copy, which holds only in-frame ones; the method was immunoSEQ multiplex PCR. Of about 150,000 clones listed, around 75% are singletons. The CDR3 spans 14 residues. Trimming left V 2 bases short and J 7 bases short, with 15 bases between. In germline, CDR1 is SGHRS, CDR2 YFSETQ. The TCR was taken from a woman aged 40 to 49 in good health and CMV-seronegative. The V call is TRBV5-1, the J call TRBJ1-1; the D is unclear. Sequenced: PBMCs. DNA of the CDR3: TGCGCCAGCAGCTTCATCCCGCAGGAAGGTGAAGCTTTCTTT. Encoded protein: CASSFIPQEGEAFF.